Listed here are 5 T cell receptor beta chains from one sample, sequenced in a study of cytomegalovirus exposure and HLA in healthy donors. The PCR ran on 60 Vbeta and 13 Jbeta primers. The table came from immunoSEQ multiplex PCR; TCRdb's copy has only in-frame clones and leaves some out. Here the sample spans around 130,000 clones, around 80% being singletons. The sequenced sample was PBMCs. These receptors all stem from a human donor in good health.

The genes are TRBV10-2 and TRBJ1-3; 8 bases fit TRBD1. Per the germline V gene, CDR1 is WSHSY and CDR2 is SAAADI. The CDR3 spans 14 residues. Trimming took 7 bases from V and 8 from J; bases not matched to a gene: 10. The CDR3 protein is CASIPTGVGDTIYF. The CDR3 coding sequence is TGCGCCAGCATCCCGACAGGGGTAGGAGACACCATATATTTT.

The chain has TRBV18 and TRBJ2-2; no clear D. V dropped 3 bases and J dropped 1 base, with 9 bases sitting between them. The CDR3 has 15 amino acids. The germline V gene encodes CDR1 KGHSH and CDR2 LQKENI. The CDR3 DNA reads as TGTGCCAGCTCACCTCCGCCGGTGAACACCGGGGAGCTGTTTTTT. Its protein is CASSPPPVNTGELFF.

The V call is TRBV11-2, the J call TRBJ2-1; TRBD2 aligns across 10 bases. Trimming cost V 1 base and J 5 bases; bases outside gene matches: 5. The CDR3 sequence is 16 residues long. Germline CDR1 SGHAT, CDR2 FQNNGV. The CDR3 coding sequence is TGTGCCAGCAGCTTAGTGAGGACTAGCGGCCACAATGAGCAGTTCTTC. Translated, it gives CASSLVRTSGHNEQFF.

The chain is built from TRBV28 and TRBJ1-4, with D hard to call. The CDR3 is 15 amino acids. Trimming cost V 5 bases and J 0 bases, with 10 bases left between them. Germline CDR1 is MDHEN and CDR2 is SYDVKM. The CDR3 reads CASSHRLATNEKLFF. Here the CDR3 DNA reads TGTGCCAGCAGTCATCGCTTAGCAACTAATGAAAAACTGTTTTTT.

A word on this clone: The junction departs from germline at one end; a sequencing error may be responsible. The J gene is TRBJ2-5, the V gene TRBV7-9; perhaps TRBD1 as D (5 bases). The germline V gene has CDR1 SEHNR and CDR2 FQNEAQ (reference sequence). The CDR3 consists of 15 residues. CDR3 amino acids: CSSSATDHYQETQYF. Written as DNA, the CDR3 is TGTTCCAGCAGCGCGACAGACCATTACCAAGAGACCCAGTACTTC.